The entry below describes one TCR beta chain. Per the original methods: Amplification of reference gene primers provided the estimated nucleated cell counts. Generated by immunoSEQ multiplex PCR, the TCRdb table keeps only in-frame clones and is missing some. The V and J calls and the clone size are those of that table, but D and trimming were determined from the DNA. The table has some 110,000 clones, approximately 80% seen once. This specimen comes from a study of blood T cell repertoires in COVID-19. Trimming cost V 4 bases and J 7 bases, with 8 bases left between them. CDR3 length equals 12 residues. Germline-derived CDR1 and CDR2 are LGHDT and YNNKEL (reference sequence).

This clonotype was obtained from a man in his fifties with acute or convalescent COVID-19. The sequenced sample was peripheral blood. The chain recombines TRBV3-1 (or the pseudogene TRBV3-2) with TRBJ1-3; D perhaps matches TRBD1 (5 bases). CDR3 nucleotide sequence: TGTGCCAGCAGCCCCCGGGGGAACACCATATATTTT. This codes for CASSPRGNTIYF.